The 20 T cell receptor beta chains given below trace back to one sample, sequenced in a study of CXCR3-negative and CXCR3-positive naive CD8 T cells. No cognate antigen is known for these TCRs. General study results and limits: CXCR3-positive naive cells carried more hydrophobic TRB CDR3s than CXCR3-negative ones.

The TRB cDNA libraries were prepared by 5' RACE with UMI labels. TCRdb re-called the 5' RACE reads, yielding one record per CDR3 amino acid sequence without DNA. In total, the table holds 6,900 or so distinct CDR3 sequences. Input material: naive CXCR3+ CD8+ T cells from blood. Noted subset: CD45RO-CCR7+CD27+CD95- naive CD8+ T cells expressing CXCR3 (TNR3+). All receptors come from a human donor in good health. Some clones in this sample may be carry-over from other donors' samples.

In terms of frequency, this clonotype is medium-sized. The chain carries TRBV5-1 and TRBJ2-1; TCRdb's D call, TRBD2, is unchecked because there is no DNA. This CDR3 has 17 residues. Per germline, CDR1 SGHRS and CDR2 YFSETQ. CDR3 loop: CASSLEASGKVYNEQFF.

This clonotype registers medium-sized by frequency. The chain links TRBV18 to TRBJ1-3; TCRdb reports TRBD1, a call that lacks DNA to check it against. CDR1 is KGHSH and CDR2 is LQKENI in the germline V gene. The CDR3 totals 16 residues. CDR3: CASSDEQGAHGNTIYF. The whole variable domain, filled in from reference TRBV18 and TRBJ1-3, reads NAGVMQNPRHLVRRRGQEARLRCSPMKGHSHVYWYRQLPEEGLKFMVYLQKENIIDESGMPKERFSAEFPKEGPSILRIQQVVRGDSAAYFCASSDEQGAHGNTIYFGEGSWLTVV.

This chain uses TRBV11-3 with TRBJ2-1; TCRdb names TRBD2, which stays unverified in the absence of DNA. CDR3 length equals 17 residues. Germline V gives CDR1 SGHNT, CDR2 YENEEA. CDR3 region: CASSTRFGTSGSGEQFF.

The rearrangement uses TRBV19 and TRBJ1-2; the TRBD1 assignment by TCRdb is unverifiable without DNA. CDR3 length equals 14 residues. The V gene's germline CDR1 is LNHDA and CDR2 SQIVND (reference sequence). CDR3 in amino acids: CASSKGRNEYGYTF.

CDR3 protein: CASSTSGLASDEQYF. This chain links TRBV2 with TRBJ2-7; TCRdb's D call, TRBD2, is unchecked because there is no DNA. CDR1 is SNHLY, CDR2 FYNNEI, per germline. The CDR3 contains 15 residues.

Frequency places this clonotype as medium-sized. The V call is TRBV19, the J call TRBJ2-1; TCRdb calls TRBD2, which cannot be checked without DNA. The CDR3 has 21 residues. Germline CDR1 and CDR2: LNHDA and SQIVND (reference sequence). The CDR3 sequence is CASSIVSGLAGNRGSYNEQFF.

The CDR3 loop is CASTQGTVITGELFF. The chain employs TRBV12-3 or TRBV12-4 and TRBJ2-2. This CDR3 comprises 15 residues.

The chain links TRBV20-1 to TRBJ2-1; the TRBD2 assignment by TCRdb is unverifiable without DNA. The CDR3 runs 15 residues. Germline assignment: CDR1 DFQATT and CDR2 SNEGSKA (reference sequence). The CDR3 reads CSDLKRTSGGNEQFF.

The rearrangement links TRBV5-4 to TRBJ2-1. Germline V CDR1 and CDR2: SGHNT, YYREEE (reference sequence). The length of the CDR3 is 13 residues. The CDR3 spells CASSLFLTNEQFF.

This clonotype is called medium-sized based on its frequency. The J gene is TRBJ2-3, the V gene TRBV20-1. CDR1 is DFQATT and CDR2 is SNEGSKA in the germline V gene (reference sequence). This CDR3 has 15 amino acids. The CDR3 protein is CSAREFAASTDTQYF.

This rearrangement joins TRBV10-3 to TRBJ1-5; TCRdb outputs TRBD1, but without DNA this stays unchecked. The CDR3 has 15 residues. Germline lookup yields CDR1 ENHRY and CDR2 SYGVKD. This CDR3 reads CASNPGTDSNQPQHF.

This clonotype is classed as medium-sized by frequency. The rearrangement joins TRBV20-1 to TRBJ1-5. The CDR3 sequence is 14 residues long. CDR1 DFQATT and CDR2 SNEGSKA come from the germline V gene (reference sequence). This CDR3 reads CSARDWDSDQPQHF.

The CDR3 sequence is CSAHTSETYNEQFF. V usage is TRBV20-1 and J usage is TRBJ2-1; the D call from TCRdb, TRBD2, cannot be confirmed without DNA. CDR3 size: 14 residues. From germline, CDR1 is DFQATT and CDR2 SNEGSKA (reference sequence).

This clonotype ranks as medium-sized in terms of frequency. The chain joins TRBV11-2 to TRBJ2-1; TCRdb names TRBD1, which stays unverified in the absence of DNA. CDR3 size: 15 residues. Germline loops: CDR1 SGHAT, CDR2 FQNNGV. CDR3 sequence reads: CASSSGQGGYNEQFF.

This clonotype shows up as medium-sized by frequency. CDR3 protein: CSAYLGIQGDTEAFF. The rearrangement joins TRBV20-1 to TRBJ1-1; lacking DNA, the TRBD1 call made by TCRdb goes unchecked. The CDR3 totals 15 residues. In germline, CDR1 is DFQATT, CDR2 SNEGSKA (reference sequence).

This chain uses TRBV4-1 with TRBJ1-4; TCRdb's D call of TRBD1 is untestable without DNA. The CDR3 covers 16 residues. Germline V lookup: CDR1 MGHRA, CDR2 YSYEKL. CDR3 sequence reads: CASSQEIGGEREKLFF.

J is TRBJ2-2 and V is TRBV5-5; there is no DNA to check the TCRdb D call of TRBD1. Germline CDR1 is SGHKS and CDR2 is YYEKEE (reference sequence). The CDR3 sequence is 15 residues long. The chain's CDR3 is CASSFFRVNTGELFF.

This clonotype is medium-sized (0.01 to 0.1%) by frequency. The chain recombines TRBV7-9 with TRBJ2-2; there is no DNA to check the TCRdb D call of TRBD1. Germline assignment: CDR1 SEHNR and CDR2 FQNEAQ (reference sequence). The CDR3 spans 16 residues. The CDR3 protein is CASSLAPGQGGGELFF.

This clonotype is called medium-sized (0.01 to 0.1%) based on its frequency. The V call is TRBV7-8, the J call TRBJ2-7; TCRdb proposes TRBD1, but this gene call is untestable without DNA. Germline CDR1 SGHVS, CDR2 FQNEAQ. CDR3 length equals 15 residues. Here the CDR3 reads CASSLGDRESYEQYF. Filled out from reference TRBV7-8 and TRBJ2-7, the complete variable domain reads GAGVSQSPRYKVAKRGQDVALRCDPISGHVSLFWYQQALGQGPEFLTYFQNEAQLDKSGLPSDRFFAERPEGSVSTLKIQRTQQEDSAVYLCASSLGDRESYEQYFGPGTRLTVT.

By frequency, this clonotype is medium-sized (0.01 to 0.1%). The chain employs TRBV6-1 and TRBJ1-1. Germline loops: CDR1 MNHNS, CDR2 SASEGT. The CDR3 is made up of 15 amino acids. CDR3 loop: CASSEFDAPNTEAFF.